The rows below give T cell receptor beta chains drawn from one sample of a study of OX40 agonist ivuxolimab in advanced cancers. Produced via immunoSEQ multiplex PCR; TCRdb's table is partial and in-frame only. Here the sample spans roughly 26,000 clones, approximately 80% being singletons. The material sequenced was CD4+ or CD8+ T cells sorted from blood, taken in a trial of the OX40 agonist ivuxolimab. Source of these receptors: an adult with an advanced solid tumor such as melanoma, head and neck, liver or kidney cancer. Each CDR3 is given with its conserved first and last residue. The order of the fields is clone size, J gene, V gene, D gene, CDR3 DNA, CDR3 protein. D genes are given only for firm matches. Not every row has a clone size; where given, it reads once, few, many or a size class.

few TRBJ2-1 TRBV12-5 - TGTGCTAGTGGTACAACAGGGAAAGTGGTGAATGAGCAGTTCTTC CASGTTGKVVNEQFF
- TRBJ1-2 TRBV19 TRBD1 TGTGCCAGTTCGGACAGGGACGGCTACACCTTC CASSDRDGYTF
- TRBJ2-5 TRBV7-7 TRBD2 TGTGCTAGCAGCTCCGGCCTTACTAGCGGGCGAGAGACCCAGTACTTC CASSSGLTSGRETQYF
- TRBJ2-5 TRBV5-1 TRBD2 TGCGCCAGTATGATGATCGCGGGGGGGCCTGGAGAGACCCAGTACTTC CASMMIAGGPGETQYF
- TRBJ2-7 TRBV16 TRBD1 TGTGCCAGCAGCCAATTGCGACCGGTCCAGGGGGCCTACGAGCAGTACTTC CASSQLRPVQGAYEQYF
- TRBJ2-7 TRBV7-2 - TGTGCCAGCAGCCCCCAATCTTCCCGGGACATATTTCTCTACGAGCAGTACTTC CASSPQSSRDIFLYEQYF
- TRBJ2-1 TRBV2 TRBD1 TGTGCCACCCGACAGGGGCCCTTAGATGAGCAGTTCTTC CATRQGPLDEQFF
- TRBJ1-2 TRBV2 TRBD1 TGTGCCAGCAGTGAAGCTGGGACAGCCAACTATGGCTACACCTTC CASSEAGTANYGYTF
- TRBJ1-1 TRBV7-2 - TGTGCCAGCAGCTTAGCTGCGGGGGCGAACACTGAAGCTTTCTTT CASSLAAGANTEAFF
- TRBJ1-1 TRBV19 - TGTGCCAGTAGTCTCGGGGAGGGGGAGAACACTGAAGCTTTCTTT CASSLGEGENTEAFF
- TRBJ1-2 TRBV13 - TGTGCCAGCAGCTTACCGGCTTTTGTGGGCTACACCTTC CASSLPAFVGYTF
few TRBJ2-7 TRBV27 - TGTGCCAGCAGGACTCAGGGAAGGCGCGAGCAGTACTTC CASRTQGRREQYF
- TRBJ2-2 TRBV2 - TGTGCCAGCAGAATTGAGGAGGGGGAGCTGTTTTTT CASRIEEGELFF
- TRBJ2-5 TRBV7-6 TRBD2 TGTGCCAGCAGCTTAGCGACTAGCGGGGGACAAGAGACCCAGTACTTC CASSLATSGGQETQYF
medium-sized TRBJ2-2 TRBV5-1 - TGCGCCAGCAGCCGTACACCCGACACCGGGGAGCTGTTTTTT CASSRTPDTGELFF
- TRBJ2-7 TRBV6-1 - TGTGCCAGCAGTTCCCGCTACGAGCAGTACTTC CASSSRYEQYF
- TRBJ2-2 TRBV27 TRBD2 TGTGCCAGCAGTTTATATACGGGGGGGCCCACCGGGGAGCTGTTTTTT CASSLYTGGPTGELFF